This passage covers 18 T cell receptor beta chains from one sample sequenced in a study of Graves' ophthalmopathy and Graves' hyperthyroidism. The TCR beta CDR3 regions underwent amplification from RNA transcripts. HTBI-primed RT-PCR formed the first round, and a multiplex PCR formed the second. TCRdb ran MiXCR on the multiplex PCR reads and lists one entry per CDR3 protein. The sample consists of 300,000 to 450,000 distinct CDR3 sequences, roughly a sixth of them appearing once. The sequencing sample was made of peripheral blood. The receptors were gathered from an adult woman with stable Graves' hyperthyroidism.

The CDR3 here is CASSYGSGTENQPQHF. The CDR3, as DNA: TGTGCCAGCAGTTACGGATCCGGGACCGAGAATCAGCCCCAGCATTTT. The rearrangement links TRBV6-5 to TRBJ1-5, with D possibly being TRBD1 (5 bases). Per germline, CDR1 MNHEY and CDR2 SVGAGI. The CDR3 contains 16 residues. Trimming removed 2 bases from V and 4 bases from J, with 15 bases in between.

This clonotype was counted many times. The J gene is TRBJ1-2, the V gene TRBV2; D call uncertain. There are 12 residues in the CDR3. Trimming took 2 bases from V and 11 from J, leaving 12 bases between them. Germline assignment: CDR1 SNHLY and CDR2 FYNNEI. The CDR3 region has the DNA TGTGCCAGCAGTGAATCTGATAACCGGTACACCTTC. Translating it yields CASSESDNRYTF.

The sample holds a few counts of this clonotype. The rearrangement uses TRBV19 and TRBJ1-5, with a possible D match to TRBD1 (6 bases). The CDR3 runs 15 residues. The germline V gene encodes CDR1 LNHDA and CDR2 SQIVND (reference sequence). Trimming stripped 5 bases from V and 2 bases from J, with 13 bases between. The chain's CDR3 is CASSFVAGGNQPQHF. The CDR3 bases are TGTGCCAGTAGTTTTGTGGCAGGGGGCAATCAGCCCCAGCATTTT.

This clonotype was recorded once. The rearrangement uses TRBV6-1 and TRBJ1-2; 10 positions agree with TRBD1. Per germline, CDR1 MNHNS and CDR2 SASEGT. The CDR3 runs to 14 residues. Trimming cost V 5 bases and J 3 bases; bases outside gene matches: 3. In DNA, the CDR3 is TGTGCCAGCAGTCGGACAGGGGGAGACTATGGCTACACCTTC. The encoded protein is CASSRTGGDYGYTF.

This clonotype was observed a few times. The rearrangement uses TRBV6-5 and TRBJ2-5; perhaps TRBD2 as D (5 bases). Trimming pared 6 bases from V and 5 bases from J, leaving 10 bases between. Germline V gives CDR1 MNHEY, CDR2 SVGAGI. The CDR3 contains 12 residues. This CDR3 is CASSEGIETQYF. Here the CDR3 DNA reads TGTGCCAGCAGCGAGGGAATTGAGACCCAGTACTTC.

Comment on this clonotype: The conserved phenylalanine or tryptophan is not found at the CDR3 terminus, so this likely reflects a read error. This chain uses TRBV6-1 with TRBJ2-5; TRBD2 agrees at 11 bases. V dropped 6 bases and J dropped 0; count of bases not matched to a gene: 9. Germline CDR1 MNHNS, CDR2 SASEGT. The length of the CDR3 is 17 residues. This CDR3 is CASRRTSGSGDQETQYL. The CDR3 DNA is TGTGCCAGCAGGAGAACTAGCGGGAGCGGGGACCAAGAGACCCAGTACCTC.

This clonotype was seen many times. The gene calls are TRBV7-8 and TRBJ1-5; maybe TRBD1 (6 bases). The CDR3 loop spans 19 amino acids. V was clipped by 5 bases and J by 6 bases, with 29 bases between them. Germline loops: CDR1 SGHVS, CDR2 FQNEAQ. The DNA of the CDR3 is TGTGCCAGCAGCCTGGCCAGGGGTCCCATATACGGTAATCGTCAGCCCCAGCATTTT. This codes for CASSLARGPIYGNRQPQHF.

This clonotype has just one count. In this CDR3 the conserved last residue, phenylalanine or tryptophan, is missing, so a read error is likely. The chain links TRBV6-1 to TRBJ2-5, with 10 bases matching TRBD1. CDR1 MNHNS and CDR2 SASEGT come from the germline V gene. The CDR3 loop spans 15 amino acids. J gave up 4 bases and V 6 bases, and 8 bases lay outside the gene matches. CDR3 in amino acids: CASRGTGEFRETQYV. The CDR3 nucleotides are TGTGCCAGCAGGGGGACAGGGGAGTTTCGAGAGACCCAGTACGTC.

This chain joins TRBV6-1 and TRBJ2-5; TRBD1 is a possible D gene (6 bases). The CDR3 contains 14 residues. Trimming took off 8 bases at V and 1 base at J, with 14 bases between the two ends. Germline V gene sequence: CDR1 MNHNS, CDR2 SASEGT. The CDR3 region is CASRGQALQETQYF. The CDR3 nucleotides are TGTGCCAGCCGGGGACAAGCACTCCAAGAGACCCAGTACTTC.

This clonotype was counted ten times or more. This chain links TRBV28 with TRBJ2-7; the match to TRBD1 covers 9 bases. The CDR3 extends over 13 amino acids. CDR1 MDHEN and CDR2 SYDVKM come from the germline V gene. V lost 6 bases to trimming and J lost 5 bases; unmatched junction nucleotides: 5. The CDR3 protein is CASRTGQGNEQYF. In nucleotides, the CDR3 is TGTGCCAGCAGAACGGGACAGGGCAACGAGCAGTACTTC.

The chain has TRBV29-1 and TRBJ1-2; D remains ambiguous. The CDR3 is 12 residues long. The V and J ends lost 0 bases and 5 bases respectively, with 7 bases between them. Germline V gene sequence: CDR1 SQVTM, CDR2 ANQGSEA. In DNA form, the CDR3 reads TGCAGCGTTGAAGACGGTGGGTATGGCTACACCTTC. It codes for CSVEDGGYGYTF.

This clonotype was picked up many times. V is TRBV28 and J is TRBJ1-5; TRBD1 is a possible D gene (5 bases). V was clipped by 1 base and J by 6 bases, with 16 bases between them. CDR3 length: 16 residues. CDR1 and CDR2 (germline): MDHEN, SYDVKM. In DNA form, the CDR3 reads TGTGCCAGCAGTTTATATTCGGGACGGGCACGTCAGCCCCAGCATTTT. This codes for CASSLYSGRARQPQHF.

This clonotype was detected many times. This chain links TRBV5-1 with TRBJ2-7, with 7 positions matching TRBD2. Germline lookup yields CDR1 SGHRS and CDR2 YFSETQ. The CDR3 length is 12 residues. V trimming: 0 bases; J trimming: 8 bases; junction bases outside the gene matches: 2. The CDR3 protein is CASSLVGLKQYF. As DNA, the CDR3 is TGCGCCAGCAGCTTGGTGGGACTAAAGCAGTACTTC.

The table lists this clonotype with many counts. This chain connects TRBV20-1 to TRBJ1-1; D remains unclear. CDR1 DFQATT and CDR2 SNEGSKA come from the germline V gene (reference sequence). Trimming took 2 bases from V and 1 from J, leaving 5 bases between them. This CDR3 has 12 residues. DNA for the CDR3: TGCAGTGCTAGATCCGGGAACACTGAAGCTTTCTTT. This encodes CSARSGNTEAFF.

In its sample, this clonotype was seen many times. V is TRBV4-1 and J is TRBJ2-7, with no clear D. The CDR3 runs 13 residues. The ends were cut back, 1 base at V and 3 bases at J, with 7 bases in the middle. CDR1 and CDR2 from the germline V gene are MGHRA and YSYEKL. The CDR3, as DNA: TGCGCCAGCAGCCAAGTGCCAGACTACGAGCAGTACTTC. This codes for CASSQVPDYEQYF.

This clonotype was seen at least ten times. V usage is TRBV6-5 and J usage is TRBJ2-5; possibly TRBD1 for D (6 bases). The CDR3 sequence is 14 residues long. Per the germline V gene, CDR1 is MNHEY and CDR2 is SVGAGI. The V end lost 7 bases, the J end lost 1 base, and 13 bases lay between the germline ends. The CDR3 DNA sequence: TGTGCCAGCAACGACAGGAAAACCCAAGAGACCCAGTACTTC. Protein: CASNDRKTQETQYF.

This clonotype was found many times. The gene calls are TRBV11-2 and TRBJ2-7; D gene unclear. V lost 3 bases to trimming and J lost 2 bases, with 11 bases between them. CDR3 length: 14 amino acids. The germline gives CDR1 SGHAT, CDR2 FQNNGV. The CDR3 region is CASSLGLGPYEQYF. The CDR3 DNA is TGTGCCAGCAGCTTGGGATTAGGACCCTACGAGCAGTACTTC.

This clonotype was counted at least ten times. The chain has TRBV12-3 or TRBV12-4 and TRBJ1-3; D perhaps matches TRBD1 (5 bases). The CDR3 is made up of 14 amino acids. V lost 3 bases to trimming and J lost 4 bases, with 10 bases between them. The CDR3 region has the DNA TGTGCCAGCAGTTTGGGACTGAGCGGAAACACCATATATTTT. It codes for CASSLGLSGNTIYF.